The sequence of this TCR beta chain was determined in a study of blood T cell repertoires in COVID-19. Libraries were prepared by immunoSEQ multiplex PCR; TCRdb keeps only in-frame clonotypes and omits some of them. The sample gives about 170,000 clones, around four fifths of which show up once; around 4.8% is in the top ten. All enrollees were about 18 to 100 years old and from around 25 US areas. This clone was picked up one time. The V and J ends lost 4 bases and 6 bases, in that order; junction bases with no gene match: 4. The CDR3 has 14 amino acids. The germline CDR1 and CDR2 sequences are SGHDT and YYEEEE.

The sample taken for sequencing was PBMCs or T cells enriched from blood (not recorded which). The clonotype originates from a woman aged 50 to 60 who had recovered from COVID-19. The chain combines TRBV5-6 with TRBJ1-6, with 7 bases that match TRBD1. In DNA, the CDR3 is TGTGCCAGCAGCCGGGACAGAACTAATTCACCCCTCCACTTT. This encodes CASSRDRTNSPLHF.